This T cell receptor beta chain is drawn from a study of metastatic and nonmetastatic thyroid tumors. Study outcomes and limitations: Relative to benign nodules, malignant thyroid tumors were reportedly characterized by significantly elevated TCR beta diversity in blood and tumor.

This CDR3 is 15 amino acids long. Germline V gene lookup returns CDR1 KGHDR and CDR2 SFDVKD. V lost 5 bases to trimming and J lost 0 bases; unmatched junction nucleotides: 4. TCRdb called clones again from the PCR reads with MiXCR. The table lists 30,000 or so clones, approximately 29% of them singletons. Before thyroid surgery, none of the patients had received any treatment. This clone was counted only a few times. Its antigen is still unknown. This TCR was recovered from a female donor with papillary thyroid cancer or a benign thyroid nodule (not recorded which). Some clones in this sample may be carry-over from other donors' samples. The specimen was blood. V gene TRBV24-1 combines with J gene TRBJ2-5; 8 positions agree with TRBD2. CDR3 sequence: CATSAGGVNQETQYF. DNA for the CDR3: TGTGCCACCAGTGCGGGAGGGGTTAACCAAGAGACCCAGTACTTC.